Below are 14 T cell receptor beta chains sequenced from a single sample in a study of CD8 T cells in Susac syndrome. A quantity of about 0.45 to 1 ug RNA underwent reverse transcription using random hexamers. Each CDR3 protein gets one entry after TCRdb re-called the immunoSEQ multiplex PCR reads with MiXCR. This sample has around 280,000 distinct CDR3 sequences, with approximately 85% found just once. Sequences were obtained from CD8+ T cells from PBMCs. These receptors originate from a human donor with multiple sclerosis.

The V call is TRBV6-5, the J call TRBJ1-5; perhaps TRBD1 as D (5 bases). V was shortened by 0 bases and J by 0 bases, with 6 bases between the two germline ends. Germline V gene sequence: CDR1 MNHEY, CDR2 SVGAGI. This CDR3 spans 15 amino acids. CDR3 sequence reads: CASSYSGDSNQPQHF. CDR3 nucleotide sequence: TGTGCCAGCAGTTACTCGGGGGATAGCAATCAGCCCCAGCATTTT.

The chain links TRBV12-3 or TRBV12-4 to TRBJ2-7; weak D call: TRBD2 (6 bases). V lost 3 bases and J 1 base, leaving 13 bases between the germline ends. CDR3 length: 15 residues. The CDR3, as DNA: TGTGCCAGCAGTTTGCGCCGGGAGACGTCCTACGAGCAGTACTTC. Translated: CASSLRRETSYEQYF.

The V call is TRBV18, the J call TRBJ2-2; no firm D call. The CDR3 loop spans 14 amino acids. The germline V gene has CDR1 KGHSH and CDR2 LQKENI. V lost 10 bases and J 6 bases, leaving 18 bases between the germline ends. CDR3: CATLGQSNPGELFF. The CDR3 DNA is TGTGCCACCCTCGGGCAGAGCAATCCCGGGGAGCTGTTTTTT.

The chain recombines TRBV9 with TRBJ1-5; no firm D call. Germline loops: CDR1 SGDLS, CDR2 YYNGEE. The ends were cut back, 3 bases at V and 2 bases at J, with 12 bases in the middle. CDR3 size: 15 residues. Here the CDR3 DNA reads TGTGCCAGCAGCGCAGGACCCGGGGGCAATCAGCCCCAGCATTTT. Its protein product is CASSAGPGGNQPQHF.

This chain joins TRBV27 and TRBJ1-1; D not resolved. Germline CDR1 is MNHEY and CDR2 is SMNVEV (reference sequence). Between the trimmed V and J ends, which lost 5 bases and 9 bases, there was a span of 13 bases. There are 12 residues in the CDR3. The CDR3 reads CASSRKAGKAFF. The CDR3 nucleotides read TGTGCCAGCAGTCGTAAGGCGGGGAAAGCTTTCTTT.

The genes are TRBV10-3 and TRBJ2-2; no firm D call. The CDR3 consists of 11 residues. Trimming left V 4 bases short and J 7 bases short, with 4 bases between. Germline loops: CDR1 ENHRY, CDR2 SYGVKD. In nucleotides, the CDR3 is TGTGCCATCAGTGTGAACGGGGAGCTGTTTTTT. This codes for CAISVNGELFF.

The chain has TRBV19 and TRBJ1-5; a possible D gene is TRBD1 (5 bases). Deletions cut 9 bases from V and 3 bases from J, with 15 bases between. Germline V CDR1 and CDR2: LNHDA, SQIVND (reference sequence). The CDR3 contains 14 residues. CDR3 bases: TGTGCCAGCCGGCAGTGGGGGGTCAATCAGCCCCAGCATTTT. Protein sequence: CASRQWGVNQPQHF.

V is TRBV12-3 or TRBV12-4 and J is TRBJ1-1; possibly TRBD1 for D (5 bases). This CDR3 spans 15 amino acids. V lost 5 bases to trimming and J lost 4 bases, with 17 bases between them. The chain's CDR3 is CASSLKHGGGTEAFF. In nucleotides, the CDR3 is TGTGCCAGCAGTCTAAAACACGGTGGGGGCACTGAAGCTTTCTTT.

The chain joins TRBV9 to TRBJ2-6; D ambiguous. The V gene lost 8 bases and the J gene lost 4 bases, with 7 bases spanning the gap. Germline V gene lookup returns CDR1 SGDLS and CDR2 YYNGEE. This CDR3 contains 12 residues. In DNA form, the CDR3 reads TGTGCCAGTTCAGTGGGGGCCAACGTCCTGACTTTC. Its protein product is CASSVGANVLTF.

CDR3 sequence reads: CASSYRSGQETQYF. Written as DNA, the CDR3 is TGTGCCAGCAGTTACCGTAGCGGTCAAGAGACCCAGTACTTC. This chain joins TRBV28 and TRBJ2-5; maybe TRBD2 (6 bases). Germline assignment: CDR1 MDHEN and CDR2 SYDVKM. Trimming shortened V by 4 bases and J by 2 bases, and 11 bases separated the two germline ends. The CDR3 length is 14 residues.

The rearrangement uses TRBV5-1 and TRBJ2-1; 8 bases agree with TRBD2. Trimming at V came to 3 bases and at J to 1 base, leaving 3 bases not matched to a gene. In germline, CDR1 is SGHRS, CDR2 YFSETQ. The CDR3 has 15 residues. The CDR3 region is CASSSAGVSYNEQFF. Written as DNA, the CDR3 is TGCGCCAGCAGCTCAGCGGGAGTTTCCTACAATGAGCAGTTCTTC.

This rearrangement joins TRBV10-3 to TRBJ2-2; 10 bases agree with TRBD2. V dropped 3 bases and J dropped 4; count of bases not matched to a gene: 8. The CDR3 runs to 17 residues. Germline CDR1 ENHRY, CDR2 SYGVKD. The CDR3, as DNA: TGTGCCATCAGTGAACTAGCGGGAAGCCCAGGCACCGGGGAGCTGTTTTTT. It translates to CAISELAGSPGTGELFF.

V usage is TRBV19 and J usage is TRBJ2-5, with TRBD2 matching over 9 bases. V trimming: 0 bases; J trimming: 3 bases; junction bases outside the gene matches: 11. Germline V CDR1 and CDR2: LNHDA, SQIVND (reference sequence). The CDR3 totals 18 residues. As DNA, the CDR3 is TGTGCCAGTAGTATAGATGGGGACGGACTAGCGCTCGAAGAGACCCAGTACTTC. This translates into CASSIDGDGLALEETQYF.

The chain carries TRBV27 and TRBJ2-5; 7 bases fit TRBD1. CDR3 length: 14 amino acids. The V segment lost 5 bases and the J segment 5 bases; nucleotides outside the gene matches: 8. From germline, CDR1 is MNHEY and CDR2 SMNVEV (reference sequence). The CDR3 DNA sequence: TGTGCCAGCAGTCTGAGGGACAGCCTGGAGACCCAGTACTTC. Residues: CASSLRDSLETQYF.